Below, one T cell receptor (beta chain) is given with its context. This clonotype was seen only once. Which antigen it targets is not known. No much larger clone exists at a distance of one base, and base qualities are not known. A read on its own is weak evidence. Genomic DNA served as template for TCR beta VDJ combination and CDR3 sequence profiling. An Illumina HiSeq 2000 was used for TCR repertoire sequencing. From the authors' description of their analysis: Repertoires were assessed using TRBV/TRBJ rearrangement plots, CDR3 size and DJ length profiles, and Simpson's diversity index. The most abundant DNA sequence in the deep sequencing data was taken as the immunodominant clone. CDR3 amino acid sequences were screened for sharing across subjects and were compared with published repertoires and the VDJdb database. The public reads were reanalyzed by TCRdb: fastp trimming at Q25, MiXCR alignment, in-frame beta chains only. One record per CDR3 amino acid sequence lists the most common genes and DNA. TCRdb's processing, not the authors' own work, is the source of the V and J calls. The table for this sample lists about 210,000 distinct CDR3 sequences; approximately 35% of them were counted only once. 1% to 1.3% of the sample belongs to the ten largest clones.

The data derive from a study of CD8+CD57+ T cells in acquired aplastic anemia (dated by TCRdb to between 2017 and 2018). With regard to the full study: A mean of approximately 3 ug of DNA, ranging from about 0.19 to 27.4 ug, was extracted from sorted CD4+ and CD8+ cells. Healthy donor samples averaged approximately 10 million reads for CD4+ and approximately 11 million for CD8+ cells.

TCR repertoires of sorted CD4+ and CD8+ blood T cells from severe aplastic anemia patients and healthy subjects were deep-sequenced in the study. Ficoll-Paque density gradient centrifugation was used to isolate peripheral blood mononuclear cells. CD4+ and CD8+ T cells were sorted by FACS or magnetic beads before DNA extraction. A distance of 9 bases separates the germline ends of V and J, which lose 5 bases and 7 bases respectively. Via the germline V gene (reference sequence), CDR1 is LGHDT and CDR2 YNNKEL. The CDR3, cysteine through phenylalanine, is 12 amino acids long. Here the CDR3 DNA is all that survives: 36 bases in frame from base 1. Broader findings and caveats from the paper: Around 28 CD8+ CDR3 sequences were found to be shared between patients and controls, but these sequences appeared to be highly expressed in patients and within the immunodominant clones of the patients. CD8+ Simpson's diversity did not differ significantly between patients and healthy controls (P=0.060).

The sequence is built from TRBV3-1 and TRBJ2-1; confidence is insufficient to name the D gene. The TCR comes from a human donor in good health, serving as a control. The sample comprised sorted CD4+, CD8+, or CD8+CD57+ T cells (not recorded which) from PBMCs. The CDR3 reads CASSSRVNEQFF. The bases read TGTGCCAGCAGCTCACGGGTAAATGAGCAGTTCTTC.